This T cell receptor beta chain was identified in a study of OX40 agonist ivuxolimab in advanced cancers. The method was immunoSEQ multiplex PCR; TCRdb's version includes in-frame clones alone and lacks a portion of them. The sample carries tens of thousands of clones, about 84% recorded once. Per germline, CDR1 SEHNR and CDR2 FQNEAQ (reference sequence). The J segment lost 2 bases and the V segment lost 5 bases, leaving 4 bases of the junction unmatched. The CDR3 spans 14 residues. The sequenced sample was CD4+ or CD8+ T cells sorted from blood, obtained in a trial of the OX40 agonist ivuxolimab. V gene TRBV7-9 combines with J gene TRBJ2-7; TRBD1 matches 9 bases. The source is an adult with an advanced solid tumor such as melanoma, head and neck, liver or kidney cancer. The CDR3 loop reads CASSHRDRAYEQYF. The CDR3 region has the DNA TGTGCCAGCAGCCACCGGGACAGGGCCTACGAGCAGTACTTC.